A single sample gave rise to the 3 T cell receptor beta chains below, sequenced in a study of T cell changes during pregnancy in multiple sclerosis. Only in-frame clones appear in the TCRdb table, and some are missing; sequencing was by immunoSEQ multiplex PCR. Of some 80,000 clones listed, 85% to 95% are singletons. The sequences come from peripheral blood, collected in the third trimester of pregnancy. The receptors originated from a female donor with multiple sclerosis, enrolled in a pregnancy study.

In DNA, the CDR3 is TGTGCCAGCAGCTTATCGGGACTAGCGGCAGAGACCCAGTACTTC. Translated, it gives CASSLSGLAAETQYF. The chain employs TRBV5-8 and TRBJ2-5, with 11 nucleotides matching TRBD2. With 2 bases clipped from V and 4 bases from J, the junction kept 4 bases outside the gene matches. The CDR3 length is 15 residues. Germline V CDR1 and CDR2: SGHTS, YDEGEE. Filled out from reference TRBV5-8 and TRBJ2-5, the complete variable domain reads EAGVTQSPTHLIKTRGQQATLRCSPISGHTSVYWYQQALGLGLQFLLWYDEGEERNRGNFPPRFSGRQFPNYSSELNVNALELEDSALYLCASSLSGLAAETQYFGPGTRLLVL.

The chain couples TRBV4-2 to TRBJ2-2; D unclear. Germline V gene sequence: CDR1 LGHNA, CDR2 YNFKEQ. Deletions cut 0 bases from V and 0 bases from J, with 14 bases between. This CDR3 has 18 residues. The CDR3 reads CASSQDDLSSSNTGELFF. The CDR3, as DNA: TGTGCCAGCAGCCAAGATGACCTCTCTAGTTCGAACACCGGGGAGCTGTTTTTT.

This chain joins TRBV6-1 and TRBJ1-1; 7 bases agree with TRBD1. The germline V gene has CDR1 MNHNS and CDR2 SASEGT. The J segment lost 8 bases and the V segment lost 7 bases, leaving 4 bases of the junction unmatched. The CDR3 totals 11 residues. CDR3 bases: TGTGCCAGCATGGGACAGCGCGAAGCTTTCTTT. As protein: CASMGQREAFF.